This TCR delta chain was sequenced for a study of gamma-delta chains in newborns, infants, children. Study information: Microbial exposure reportedly drives polyclonal innate γδ T cell expansion after birth.

TCRdb redid clone calling on the reads using CATT. Here the sample spans about 16,000 delta-chain clones, roughly 7% being singletons. V lost 3 bases, J lost 3 bases, and 2 bases stayed unmatched. CDR3 length: 13 amino acids. The germline CDR1 and CDR2 sequences are GEAIGNYY and EKD. By share of the sample, this clone is medium-sized. This sequence originates from a child who was a newborn, infant or young child, either healthy, febrile or measles-vaccinated (not recorded which). Sequenced input: blood. This chain links TRDV2 with TRDJ1; 8 bases are shared with TRDD3. The CDR3 DNA reads as TGTGCCTGTGACGGGATACGCGCCGATAAACTCATCTTT. Translating it yields CACDGIRADKLIF.